This TCR beta chain was identified in a study of T cell responses to AZD1222 COVID-19 vaccine. Data came from immunoSEQ multiplex PCR; TCRdb stores just in-frame clones and leaves some out. This sample has under 150,000 clones; under 95% occur once, and the top ten carry about 5%. Sequenced here: peripheral blood, sampled on day 0 of AZD1222 vaccination. This receptor was taken from an adult in good health.

CDR3 coding DNA: TGTGCCAGCAGGAACCGGGACAGGTTGTCTGAGCAGTACTTC. This encodes CASRNRDRLSEQYF. The chain joins TRBV27 to TRBJ2-7, with 8 bases that match TRBD1. V was pared by 6 bases and J by 7 bases, with 11 bases of the junction left unmatched. There are 14 residues in the CDR3. Germline CDR1 and CDR2: MNHEY and SMNVEV (reference sequence).